This TCR beta chain was recovered during a study of T-cell memory formation after mild COVID-19 (dated by TCRdb to the early 2020s). For the wider study: Most TCR sequence clusters were specific to one of the two donors. Longitudinal TCRalpha and TCRbeta repertoire sequencing tracked T-cell clones expanding and contracting after mild COVID-19 in a couple of donors. The cohort was made up of two young adult volunteers, one female and one male, who were previously healthy. Findings and caveats that apply to the study as a whole: Only a couple of mild cases were covered in the study, and larger cohorts including severe cases with pre-infection samples were considered necessary. Some responding clones were found in pre-infection memory, which suggests that pre-existing cross-reactive memory T cells took part in the SARS-CoV-2 response. Clones contracting from day 15 to 85 had balanced CD4/CD8 phenotypes, while a second wave expanding from day 15 to 37 was biased towards CD4+. The second-wave clones that peaked on day 37 were not confirmed to be SARS-CoV-2 specific. Contracting CD4+ clones appeared mostly in the CM and EM memory subsets, whereas CD8+ clones were enriched in EMRA.

Ficoll-Paque density gradient centrifugation was used to isolate PBMCs. V loses 2 bases of germline sequence and J loses 2 bases, and the interval between the two ends is 6 bases. Looking up the germline V gene yields CDR1 KGHSH and CDR2 LQKENI. The CDR3 goes from the cysteine to the phenylalanine over 13 residues. Solely the CDR3 DNA is kept, with 39 bases framed from the first base. This clonotype turned up a few times. Its antigen remains undetermined. No much larger clone exists at a distance of one base, and base qualities are not known. Reads for this sample came from an Illumina NovaSeq 6000. TCRalpha and TCRbeta cDNA libraries were built by 5'RACE with constant-segment primers, adding sample barcodes and unique molecular identifiers. RNA was extracted from every sample with Trizol reagent. Amplification of the libraries took two PCR steps, and the second step added a second sample barcode plus Illumina TruSeq adapters. The libraries were sequenced on an Illumina NovaSeq using 2 x 150 bp paired-end reads. The authors' pipeline ran thus. Reads were demultiplexed and collapsed into UMI-guided consensus sequences with migec v1.2.7. Using mixcr v2.1.11, UMI consensuses were aligned to TRA and TRB V and J templates and then assembled into clonotypes. A clonotype was counted as expanded or contracted only if both edgeR and NoisET called the change significant, with noise models trained on biological replicates. For edgeR calls, the thresholds were a false discovery rate-adjusted p below 0.01 and a log2 fold-change of 1. PCA with hierarchical clustering of max-normalized trajectories of the 1000 most abundant clonotypes was used as exploratory dynamics analysis. Each responding clone was given a CD4 or CD8 phenotype based on the CD4+ and CD8+ repertoires, which had been sequenced separately. Starting from the raw public reads, TCRdb applied fastp trimming at Q25, assembled clones with MiXCR and retained in-frame beta chains. Merged by CDR3 protein, the rows form single entries marked with the most common genes and DNA. Here the V and J calls rest on TCRdb's processing, not on the authors' analysis. Within this sample are 140,000 to 150,000 distinct CDR3 sequences, with approximately 5.7% of them counted one time only. The ten biggest clones cover roughly 1.9% of the sample.

The origin of this receptor is an adult woman who had mild COVID-19 (a few samples of this study predate the infection). The sample titles of this study are shuffled in the database, so cell type and time point are left out; the donor was told from shared clones. The material sequenced was PBMCs or a T cell subset sorted from them (not recorded which). Recombination linked TRBV18 to TRBJ1-2; confidence is insufficient to name the D gene. The CDR3 sequence is CASSPRSNYGYTF. The nucleotides are TGTGCCAGCTCACCAAGGTCCAACTATGGCTACACCTTC.